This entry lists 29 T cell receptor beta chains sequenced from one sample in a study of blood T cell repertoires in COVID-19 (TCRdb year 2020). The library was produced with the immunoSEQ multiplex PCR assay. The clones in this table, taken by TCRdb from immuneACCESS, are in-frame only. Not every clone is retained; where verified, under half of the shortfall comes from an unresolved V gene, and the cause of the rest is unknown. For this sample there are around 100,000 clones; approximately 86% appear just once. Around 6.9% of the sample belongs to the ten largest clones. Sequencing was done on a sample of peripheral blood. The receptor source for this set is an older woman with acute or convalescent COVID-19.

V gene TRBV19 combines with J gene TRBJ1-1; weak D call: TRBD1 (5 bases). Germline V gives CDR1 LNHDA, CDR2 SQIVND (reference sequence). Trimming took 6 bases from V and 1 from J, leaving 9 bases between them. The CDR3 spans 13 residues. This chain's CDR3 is CASSLTGNTEAFF. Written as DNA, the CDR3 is TGTGCCAGTAGCCTAACAGGGAACACTGAAGCTTTCTTT. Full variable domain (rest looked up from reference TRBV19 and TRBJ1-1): DGGITQSPKYLFRKEGQNVTLSCEQNLNHDAMYWYRQDPGQGLRLIYYSQIVNDFQKGDIAEGYSVSREKKESFPLTVTSAQKNPTAFYLCASSLTGNTEAFFGQGTRLTVV.

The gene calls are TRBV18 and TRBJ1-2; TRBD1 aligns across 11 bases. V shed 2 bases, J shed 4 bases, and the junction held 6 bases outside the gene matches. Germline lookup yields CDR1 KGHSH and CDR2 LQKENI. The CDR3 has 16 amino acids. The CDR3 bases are TGTGCCAGCTCACCAGTCCCCGGACAGGGGGCCTATGGCTACACCTTC. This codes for CASSPVPGQGAYGYTF. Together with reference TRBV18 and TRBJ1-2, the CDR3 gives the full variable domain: NAGVMQNPRHLVRRRGQEARLRCSPMKGHSHVYWYRQLPEEGLKFMVYLQKENIIDESGMPKERFSAEFPKEGPSILRIQQVVRGDSAAYFCASSPVPGQGAYGYTFGSGTRLTVV.

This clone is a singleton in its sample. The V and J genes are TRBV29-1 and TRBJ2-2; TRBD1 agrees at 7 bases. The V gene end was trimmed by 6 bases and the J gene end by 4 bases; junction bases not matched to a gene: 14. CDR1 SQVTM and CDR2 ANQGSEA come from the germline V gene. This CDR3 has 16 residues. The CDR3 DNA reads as TGCAGCGTGGGGTTGAGGGGGCGACCGACCACCGGGGAGCTGTTTTTT. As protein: CSVGLRGRPTTGELFF.

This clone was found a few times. CDR3 nucleotides: TGTGCTAGTGCCCATTCGAACACCGGGGAGCTGTTTTTT. It yields the protein CASAHSNTGELFF. The rearrangement uses TRBV12-5 and TRBJ2-2; D unclear. V lost 7 bases and J 0 bases, leaving 6 bases between the germline ends. CDR1 and CDR2 (germline): LGHNT, FRNRAP. CDR3 length: 13 residues.

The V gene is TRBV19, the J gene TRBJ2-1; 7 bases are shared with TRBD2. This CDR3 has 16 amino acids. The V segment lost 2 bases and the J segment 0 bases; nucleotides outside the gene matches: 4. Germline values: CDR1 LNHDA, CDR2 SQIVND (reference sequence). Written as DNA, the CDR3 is TGTGCCAGTAGTATATATGGCGGGAGCTCCTACAATGAGCAGTTCTTC. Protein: CASSIYGGSSYNEQFF.

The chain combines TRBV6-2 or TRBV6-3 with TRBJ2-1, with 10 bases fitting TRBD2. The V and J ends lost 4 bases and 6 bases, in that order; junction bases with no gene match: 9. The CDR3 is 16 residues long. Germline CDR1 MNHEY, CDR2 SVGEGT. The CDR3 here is CASSSGLAPPVNEQFF. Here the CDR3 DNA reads TGTGCCAGCAGTTCGGGACTAGCGCCCCCAGTCAATGAGCAGTTCTTC.

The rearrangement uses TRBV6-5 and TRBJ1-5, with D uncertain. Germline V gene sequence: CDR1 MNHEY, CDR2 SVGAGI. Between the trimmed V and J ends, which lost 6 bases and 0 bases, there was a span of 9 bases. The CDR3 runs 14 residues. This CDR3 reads CASRGAGSNQPQHF. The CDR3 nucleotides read TGTGCCAGCAGGGGAGCGGGTAGCAATCAGCCCCAGCATTTT.

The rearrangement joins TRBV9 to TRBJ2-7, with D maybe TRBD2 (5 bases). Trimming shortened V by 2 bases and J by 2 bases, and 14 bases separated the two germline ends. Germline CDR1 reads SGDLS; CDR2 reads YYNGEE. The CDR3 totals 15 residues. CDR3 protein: CASSVSPADTYEQYF. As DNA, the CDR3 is TGTGCCAGCAGCGTGAGCCCAGCGGATACCTACGAGCAGTACTTC.

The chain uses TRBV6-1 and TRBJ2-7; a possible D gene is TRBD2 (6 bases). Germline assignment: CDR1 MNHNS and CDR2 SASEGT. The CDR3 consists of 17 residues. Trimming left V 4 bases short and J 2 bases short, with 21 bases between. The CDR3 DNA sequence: TGTGCCAGCAGTGGGGAACGTCCCGGGACTCCCACCTACGAGCAGTACTTC. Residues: CASSGERPGTPTYEQYF.

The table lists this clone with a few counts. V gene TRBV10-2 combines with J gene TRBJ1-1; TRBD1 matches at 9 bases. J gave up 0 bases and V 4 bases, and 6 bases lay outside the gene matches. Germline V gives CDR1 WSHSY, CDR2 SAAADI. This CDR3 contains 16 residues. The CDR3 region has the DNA TGCGCCAGCAGTGGGGACAGGGCCGGTATGAACACTGAAGCTTTCTTT. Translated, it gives CASSGDRAGMNTEAFF.

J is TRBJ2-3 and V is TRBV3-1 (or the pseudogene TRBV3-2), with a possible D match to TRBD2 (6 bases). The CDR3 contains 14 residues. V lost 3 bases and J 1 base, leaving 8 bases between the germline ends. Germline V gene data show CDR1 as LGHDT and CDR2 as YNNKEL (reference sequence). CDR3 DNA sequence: TGTGCCAGCAGCCAGGCTAGCGGCACAGATACGCAGTATTTT. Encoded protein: CASSQASGTDTQYF.

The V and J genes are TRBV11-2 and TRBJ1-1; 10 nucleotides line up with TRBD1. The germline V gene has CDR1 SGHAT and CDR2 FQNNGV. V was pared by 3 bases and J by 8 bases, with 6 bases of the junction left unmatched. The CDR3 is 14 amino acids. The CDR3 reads CASSFGQGGEEAFF. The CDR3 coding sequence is TGTGCCAGCAGCTTCGGACAGGGGGGGGAGGAAGCTTTCTTT.

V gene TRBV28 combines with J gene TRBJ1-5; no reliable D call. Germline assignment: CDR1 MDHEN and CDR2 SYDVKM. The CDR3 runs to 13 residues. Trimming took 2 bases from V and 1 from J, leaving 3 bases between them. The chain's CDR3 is CASSLQSNQPQHF. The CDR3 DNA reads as TGTGCCAGCAGTTTACAGAGCAATCAGCCCCAGCATTTT.

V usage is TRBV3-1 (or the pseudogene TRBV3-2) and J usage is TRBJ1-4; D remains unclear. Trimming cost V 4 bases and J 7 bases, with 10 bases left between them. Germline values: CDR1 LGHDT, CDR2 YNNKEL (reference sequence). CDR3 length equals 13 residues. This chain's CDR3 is CASSPPAIEKLFF. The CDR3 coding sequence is TGTGCCAGCAGCCCACCTGCGATTGAAAAACTGTTTTTT.

CDR3 loop: CASSPSGSNTGELFF. In DNA, the CDR3 is TGTGCCAGCAGTCCTAGCGGCTCGAACACCGGGGAGCTGTTTTTT. The rearrangement links TRBV6-5 to TRBJ2-2; TRBD2 agrees at 7 bases. Trimming at V came to 5 bases and at J to 0 bases, leaving 3 bases not matched to a gene. There are 15 residues in the CDR3. Germline V gene lookup returns CDR1 MNHEY and CDR2 SVGAGI.

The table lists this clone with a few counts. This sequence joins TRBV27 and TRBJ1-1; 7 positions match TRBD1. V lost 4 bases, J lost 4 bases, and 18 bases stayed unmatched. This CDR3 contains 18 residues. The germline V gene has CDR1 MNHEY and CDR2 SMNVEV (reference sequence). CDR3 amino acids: CASSSPISTGTFRTEAFF. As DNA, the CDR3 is TGTGCCAGCAGTTCCCCGATCTCGACAGGGACGTTCCGCACTGAAGCTTTCTTT.

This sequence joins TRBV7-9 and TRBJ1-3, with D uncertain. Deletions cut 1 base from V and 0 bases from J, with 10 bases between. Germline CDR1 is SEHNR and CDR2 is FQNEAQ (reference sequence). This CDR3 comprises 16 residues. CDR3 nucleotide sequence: TGTGCCAGCAGCTTAGACGGACTACGCTCTGGAAACACCATATATTTT. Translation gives CASSLDGLRSGNTIYF. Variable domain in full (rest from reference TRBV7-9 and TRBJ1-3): DTGVSQNPRHKITKRGQNVTFRCDPISEHNRLYWYRQTLGQGPEFLTYFQNEAQLEKSRLLSDRFSAERPKGSFSTLEIQRTEQGDSAMYLCASSLDGLRSGNTIYFGEGSWLTVV.

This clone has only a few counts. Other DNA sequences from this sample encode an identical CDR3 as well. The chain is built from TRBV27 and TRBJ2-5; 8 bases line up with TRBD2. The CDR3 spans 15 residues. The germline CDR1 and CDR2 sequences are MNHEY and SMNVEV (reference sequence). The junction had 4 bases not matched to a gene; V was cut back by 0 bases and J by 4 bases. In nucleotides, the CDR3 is TGTGCCAGCAGTTTATCAGCGGGAGTACTAGAGACCCAGTACTTC. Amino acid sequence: CASSLSAGVLETQYF.

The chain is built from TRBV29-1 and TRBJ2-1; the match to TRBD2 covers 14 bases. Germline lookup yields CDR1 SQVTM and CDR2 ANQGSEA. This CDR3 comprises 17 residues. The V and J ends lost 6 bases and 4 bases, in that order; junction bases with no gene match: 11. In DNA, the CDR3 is TGCAGCGTCACGGGACTAGCGGGAGTTCAGCAGTACAATGAGCAGTTCTTC. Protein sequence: CSVTGLAGVQQYNEQFF.

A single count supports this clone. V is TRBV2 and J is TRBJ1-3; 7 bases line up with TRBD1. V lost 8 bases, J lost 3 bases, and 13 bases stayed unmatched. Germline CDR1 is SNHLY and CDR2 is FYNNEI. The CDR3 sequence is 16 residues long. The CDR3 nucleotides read TGTGCCAGCCAAACTCTTGACAGGGTGGATGGAAACACCATATATTTT. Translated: CASQTLDRVDGNTIYF.

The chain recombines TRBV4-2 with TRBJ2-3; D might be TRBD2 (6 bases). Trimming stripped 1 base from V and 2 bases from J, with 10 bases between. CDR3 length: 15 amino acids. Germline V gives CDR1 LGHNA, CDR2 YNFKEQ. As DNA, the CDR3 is TGTGCCAGCAGCCAAGGGGGGGTAGCCACAGATACGCAGTATTTT. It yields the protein CASSQGGVATDTQYF.

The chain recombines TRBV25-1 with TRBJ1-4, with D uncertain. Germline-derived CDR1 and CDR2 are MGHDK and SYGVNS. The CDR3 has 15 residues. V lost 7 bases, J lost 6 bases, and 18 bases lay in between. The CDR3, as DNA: TGTGCCAGCACCTCCGCGCGGCAGTACGATGAAAAACTGTTTTTT. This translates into CASTSARQYDEKLFF.

CDR3 nucleotides: TGTGCCAGCAGCCCGCAATGGGTCGGGAGAACCATTGAGCAGTTCTTC. This codes for CASSPQWVGRTIEQFF. This chain links TRBV14 with TRBJ2-1, with D possibly TRBD2 on 6 matching bases. Germline V lookup: CDR1 SGHDN, CDR2 FVKESK. This CDR3 is built from 16 residues. V lost 4 bases and J 9 bases, leaving 22 bases between the germline ends. The full variable domain, completed using reference TRBV14 and TRBJ2-1, is EAGVTQFPSHSVIEKGQTVTLRCDPISGHDNLYWYRRVMGKEIKFLLHFVKESKQDESGMPNNRFLAERTGGTYSTLKVQPAELEDSGVYFCASSPQWVGRTIEQFFGPGTRLTVL.

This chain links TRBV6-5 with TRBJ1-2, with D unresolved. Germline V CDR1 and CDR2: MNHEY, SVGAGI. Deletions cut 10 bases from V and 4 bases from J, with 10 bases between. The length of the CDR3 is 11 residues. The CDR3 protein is CATNGGYGYTF. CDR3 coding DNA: TGTGCCACCAACGGTGGCTATGGCTACACCTTC.

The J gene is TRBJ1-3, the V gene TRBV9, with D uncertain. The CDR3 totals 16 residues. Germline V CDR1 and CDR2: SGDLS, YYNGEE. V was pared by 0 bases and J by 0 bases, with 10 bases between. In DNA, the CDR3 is TGTGCCAGCAGCGTAGCTACGGGTAGCTCTGGAAACACCATATATTTT. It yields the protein CASSVATGSSGNTIYF.

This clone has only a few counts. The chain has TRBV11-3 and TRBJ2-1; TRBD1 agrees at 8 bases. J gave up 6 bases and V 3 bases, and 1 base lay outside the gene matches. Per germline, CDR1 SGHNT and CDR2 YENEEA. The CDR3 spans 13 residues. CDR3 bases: TGTGCCAGCAGCTTCGGACAGGGCAATGAGCAGTTCTTC. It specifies CASSFGQGNEQFF. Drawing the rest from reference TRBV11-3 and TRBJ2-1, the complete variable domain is EAGVVQSPRYKIIEKKQPVAFWCNPISGHNTLYWYLQNLGQGPELLIRYENEEAVDDSQLPKDRFSAERLKGVDSTLKIQPAELGDSAVYLCASSFGQGNEQFFGPGTRLTVL.

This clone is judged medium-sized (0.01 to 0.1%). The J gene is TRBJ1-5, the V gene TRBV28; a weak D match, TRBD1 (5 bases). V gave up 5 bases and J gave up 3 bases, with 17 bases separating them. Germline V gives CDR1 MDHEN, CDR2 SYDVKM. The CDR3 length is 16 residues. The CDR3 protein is CASSGLGGLFNQPQHF. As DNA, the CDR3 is TGTGCCAGCAGTGGGCTTGGGGGACTATTCAATCAGCCCCAGCATTTT.

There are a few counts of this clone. The CDR3 nucleotides read TGTGCCAGCAGCCCCGGGAACACTGATAATGAAAAACTGTTTTTT. Amino acids: CASSPGNTDNEKLFF. V is TRBV5-8 and J is TRBJ1-4; no reliable D call. The CDR3 is 15 residues long. Deletions cut 4 bases from V and 4 bases from J, with 14 bases between. The germline V gene encodes CDR1 SGHTS and CDR2 YDEGEE.

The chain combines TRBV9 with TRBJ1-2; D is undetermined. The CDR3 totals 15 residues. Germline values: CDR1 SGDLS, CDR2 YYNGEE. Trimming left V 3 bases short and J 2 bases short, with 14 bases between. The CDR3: CASSAKPRQNYGYTF. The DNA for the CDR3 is TGTGCCAGCAGCGCAAAACCCCGCCAGAACTATGGCTACACCTTC.